This T cell receptor (beta chain) was obtained from a study of blood T cell repertoires in COVID-19. Trimming shortened V by 1 base and J by 4 bases, and 11 bases separated the two germline ends. The CDR3 is made up of 14 amino acids. Germline V gives CDR1 GTSNPN, CDR2 SVGIG (reference sequence). In the original workflow: Scientists estimated how many nucleated cells there were by amplifying reference gene primers. The repertoire was sequenced with immunoSEQ multiplex PCR; TCRdb's copy has only in-frame clones and lacks some. That table is the source of V, J and clone size, and D and trimming were worked out from the DNA. The sample includes about 80,000 clones, about four fifths of them seen just once.

V and J are TRBV30 and TRBJ1-5, with D maybe TRBD1 (5 bases). This TCR came from a human donor in a cohort sampled during active COVID-19. The sequenced sample was peripheral blood. CDR3: CAWSDRRPNQPQHF. Here the CDR3 DNA reads TGTGCCTGGAGTGACAGGAGACCTAATCAGCCCCAGCATTTT.